The 30 T cell receptor beta chains below all came from one sample that was sequenced in a study of T cell repertoires in aging, cancer and after chemotherapy. The template was genomic DNA from peripheral blood, not RNA. Multiplex touch-down PCR with TRB-A/B primers amplified rearranged V-D-J TRB sequences. Each CDR3 protein gets one entry after TCRdb re-called the multiplex PCR reads with MiXCR. The sample shows about 11,000 distinct CDR3 sequences, just under 30% of them seen only once. Sample: blood. The receptors here all came from a human donor in good health.

This clonotype was detected only once. The chain carries TRBV12-3 or TRBV12-4 and TRBJ1-5; weak D call: TRBD1 (6 bases). The CDR3 spans 15 residues. V was shortened by 5 bases and J by 6 bases, with 17 bases between the two germline ends. DNA of the CDR3: TGTGCCAGCAGTCCCCGGGGGCTCGAAGGTCAGCCCCAGCATTTT. As protein: CASSPRGLEGQPQHF.

Note on this clonotype: The germline gene is not matched at one end of the junction; a read error may be the cause. The chain links TRBV6-1 to TRBJ2-1, with a possible D match to TRBD2 (6 bases). Germline V gives CDR1 MNHNS, CDR2 SASEGT. The CDR3 totals 17 residues. The chain's CDR3 is CASSPLTSKNAYNEKFF. In nucleotides, the CDR3 is TGTGCCAGCAGTCCGCTGACTAGTAAGAACGCCTACAATGAGAAGTTCTTC.

This clonotype is classed as medium-sized. The chain joins TRBV6-1 to TRBJ2-7; 7 nucleotides agree with TRBD2. The length of the CDR3 is 14 residues. V was clipped by 5 bases and J by 2 bases; unmatched bases: 6. Germline CDR1 reads MNHNS; CDR2 reads SASEGT. CDR3 DNA sequence: TGTGCCAGCAGTAAGGGGAGGGTACCCTACGAGCAGTACTTC. Its translation: CASSKGRVPYEQYF.

This clonotype showed up just a few times. This sequence joins TRBV7-9 and TRBJ2-3; D is unresolved. The CDR3 contains 13 residues. Trimming pared 11 bases from V and 6 bases from J, leaving 18 bases between. Looked up from germline, CDR1 is SEHNR and CDR2 is FQNEAQ (reference sequence). CDR3 coding DNA: TGTGCCGCGTCGACTCTGAATGGGGATACGCAGTATTTT. This sequence encodes CAASTLNGDTQYF.

This clonotype showed up just a few times. J is TRBJ2-3 and V is TRBV7-9; D is uncertain. With 4 bases removed from V and 3 bases from J, the gap between germline ends came to 5 bases. Per germline, CDR1 SEHNR and CDR2 FQNEAQ (reference sequence). The CDR3 is 12 residues long. The CDR3 sequence is CASSSRTDTQYF. In nucleotides, the CDR3 is TGTGCCAGCAGCTCGCGGACAGATACGCAGTATTTT.

This clonotype was seen a few times. V is TRBV18 and J is TRBJ1-4; D is possibly TRBD1 (6 bases). V lost 6 bases and J 8 bases, leaving 19 bases between the germline ends. Germline CDR1 and CDR2: KGHSH and LQKENI. The CDR3 extends over 15 amino acids. CDR3 amino acids: CASSQGKGQREKLFF. The CDR3, as DNA: TGTGCCAGCTCCCAGGGGAAGGGGCAACGGGAAAAACTGTTTTTT.

The chain carries TRBV5-1 and TRBJ2-7, with TRBD2 as a possible D gene (6 bases). With 0 bases removed from V and 2 bases from J, the gap between germline ends came to 9 bases. Germline CDR1 reads SGHRS; CDR2 reads YFSETQ. The CDR3 length is 14 residues. CDR3 sequence (DNA): TGCGCCAGCAGCTTGGAGGAGGGGCCCTACGAGCAGTACTTC. This gives the protein CASSLEEGPYEQYF. Full variable domain (outside the CDR3, taken from reference TRBV5-1 and TRBJ2-7): KAGVTQTPRYLIKTRGQQVTLSCSPISGHRSVSWYQQTPGQGLQFLFEYFSETQRNKGNFPGRFSGRQFSNSRSEMNVSTLELGDSALYLCASSLEEGPYEQYFGPGTRLTVT.

Only a few counts were recorded for this clonotype. The chain couples TRBV20-1 to TRBJ2-5; D uncertain. Germline V lookup: CDR1 DFQATT, CDR2 SNEGSKA (reference sequence). There are 15 residues in the CDR3. The V gene lost 4 bases and the J gene lost 1 base, with 16 bases spanning the gap. CDR3 nucleotide sequence: TGCAGTGCTACCGTTGGTTTTGTTCTCCAAGAGACCCAGTACTTC. Its translation is CSATVGFVLQETQYF.

This chain joins TRBV6-1 and TRBJ2-3; D gene ambiguous. This CDR3 comprises 16 residues. The ends were cut back, 6 bases at V and 2 bases at J, with 18 bases in the middle. CDR1 MNHNS and CDR2 SASEGT come from the germline V gene. CDR3 nucleotides: TGTGCCAGCAGGCCGAGGCAGTCGATCAACACAGATACGCAGTATTTT. This encodes CASRPRQSINTDTQYF.

The chain combines TRBV27 with TRBJ1-2; no definite D call. V lost 6 bases, J lost 5 bases, and 7 bases lay in between. This CDR3 has 11 residues. Germline V gene data show CDR1 as MNHEY and CDR2 as SMNVEV (reference sequence). CDR3 region: CASRAPYGYTF. CDR3 in DNA: TGTGCCAGCAGGGCGCCTTATGGCTACACCTTC.

This clonotype was recorded a few times. The chain employs TRBV7-6 and TRBJ1-4; D is ambiguous. Between the trimmed V and J ends, which lost 3 bases and 7 bases, there was a span of 9 bases. The CDR3 loop spans 13 amino acids. The germline CDR1 and CDR2 sequences are SGHVS and FNYEAQ. CDR3 nucleotides: TGTGCCAGCAGCTTGGTTAGAGGTGAAAAACTGTTTTTT. Protein: CASSLVRGEKLFF.

Written as DNA, the CDR3 is TGCAGCGTTGGTGGGAGCGGGGGGCTCCAAGAGACCCAGTACTTC. Its protein is CSVGGSGGLQETQYF. V is TRBV29-1 and J is TRBJ2-5, with 9 bases identical to TRBD2. The CDR3 runs to 15 residues. The germline CDR1 and CDR2 sequences are SQVTM and ANQGSEA. Trimming removed 4 bases from V and 1 base from J; junction bases left unmatched: 7.

The chain carries TRBV5-4 and TRBJ2-5, with TRBD1 matching 8 bases. CDR3 size: 20 residues. Germline CDR1 reads SGHNT; CDR2 reads YYREEE (reference sequence). Germline trimming cut 4 bases from V and 0 bases from J; bases unmatched to any gene: 20. The CDR3 bases are TGTGCCAGCAGCACCCCCGAGGACAGGGCAGAGAGTTGGGACCAAGAGACCCAGTACTTC. Translating gives CASSTPEDRAESWDQETQYF.

The chain recombines TRBV10-2 with TRBJ2-5; D gene uncertain. Per germline, CDR1 WSHSY and CDR2 SAAADI. This CDR3 is 13 amino acids long. Trimming shortened V by 2 bases and J by 5 bases, and 9 bases separated the two germline ends. The CDR3: CASSERLSETQYF. CDR3 DNA: TGCGCCAGCAGTGAGAGGCTATCCGAGACCCAGTACTTC.

The rearrangement uses TRBV10-1 and TRBJ2-1, with D tentatively TRBD2 (6 bases). CDR1 is WNHNN, CDR2 SYGVQD, per germline (reference sequence). V gave up 1 base and J gave up 0 bases, with 13 bases separating them. This CDR3 has 17 residues. CDR3: CASSEWGGAGSYNEQFF. Here the CDR3 DNA reads TGCGCCAGCAGTGAGTGGGGAGGTGCCGGCTCCTACAATGAGCAGTTCTTC.

The V and J genes are TRBV20-1 and TRBJ2-1; 9 nucleotides agree with TRBD1. From germline, CDR1 is DFQATT and CDR2 SNEGSKA (reference sequence). CDR3 length equals 14 residues. V lost 5 bases, J lost 7 bases, and 9 bases stayed unmatched. In DNA form, the CDR3 reads TGCAGTGCTTCGGGGGACAGGGTAAAAAATGAGCAGTTCTTC. Translation gives CSASGDRVKNEQFF.

The CDR3 loop reads CASSQRAGGASGANVLTF. The CDR3 bases are TGTGCCAGCAGCCAAAGGGCAGGGGGCGCCTCTGGGGCCAACGTCCTGACTTTC. The chain has TRBV14 and TRBJ2-6; 8 bases fit TRBD1. J gave up 0 bases and V 2 bases, and 6 bases lay outside the gene matches. Germline V gives CDR1 SGHDN, CDR2 FVKESK. The CDR3 length is 18 residues.

The chain combines TRBV10-1 with TRBJ2-7, with TRBD1 as a possible D gene (7 bases). Germline-derived CDR1 and CDR2 are WNHNN and SYGVQD (reference sequence). The ends were cut back, 6 bases at V and 3 bases at J, with 18 bases in the middle. The CDR3 has 15 amino acids. The CDR3 region has the DNA TGCGCCAGCAGCATGGTCAGGGGGAGGATCTACGAGCAGTACTTC. This translates into CASSMVRGRIYEQYF.

This chain links TRBV6-5 with TRBJ1-3; 7 nucleotides align to TRBD1. The CDR3 has 15 residues. With 6 bases clipped from V and 0 bases from J, the junction kept 5 bases outside the gene matches. The V gene's germline CDR1 is MNHEY and CDR2 SVGAGI. This CDR3 is CASRYRGISGNTIYF. The CDR3 nucleotides read TGTGCCAGCAGGTACAGGGGAATCTCTGGAAACACCATATATTTT.

V and J are TRBV10-3 and TRBJ2-5, with 11 bases fitting TRBD2. The V gene end was trimmed by 0 bases and the J gene end by 2 bases; junction bases not matched to a gene: 8. Looked up from germline, CDR1 is ENHRY and CDR2 is SYGVKD. The CDR3 consists of 18 residues. CDR3 nucleotides: TGTGCCATCAGTGAGTCGGACTTCCGACTAGCGGGACAAGAGACCCAGTACTTC. Translated: CAISESDFRLAGQETQYF.

This clonotype is large (0.1 to 1%) in the sample. The V gene is TRBV29-1, the J gene TRBJ1-2; D may be TRBD1 (6 bases). CDR3 length equals 12 residues. The germline V gene has CDR1 SQVTM and CDR2 ANQGSEA. V was shortened by 6 bases and J by 2 bases, with 10 bases between the two germline ends. In DNA form, the CDR3 reads TGCAGCGTCGACAGGATCAACTATGGCTACACCTTC. It encodes CSVDRINYGYTF.

This clonotype was recorded once. V is TRBV7-3 and J is TRBJ1-2; perhaps TRBD1 as D (6 bases). Germline V gives CDR1 SGHTA, CDR2 FQGTGA. Trimming took off 8 bases at V and 7 bases at J, with 14 bases between the two ends. CDR3 length: 12 residues. The CDR3 nucleotides read TGTGCCAGCGGTACAGGGTCCGGTGGCTACACCTTC. It is translated as CASGTGSGGYTF.

The rearrangement links TRBV7-9 to TRBJ2-7, with TRBD1 matching over 12 bases. V shed 5 bases, J shed 3 bases, and the junction held 5 bases outside the gene matches. Germline V CDR1 and CDR2: SEHNR, FQNEAQ (reference sequence). CDR3 length: 15 residues. The chain's CDR3 is CASSRDRGPFYEQYF. For the CDR3, the DNA is TGTGCCAGCAGCCGGGACAGGGGGCCTTTCTACGAGCAGTACTTC.

Relative to its sample, this clonotype is medium-sized. The junction and the germline gene differ at one end; a read error may be behind it. The chain is built from TRBV7-6 and TRBJ2-7; TRBD2 agrees at 7 bases. The CDR3 spans 17 residues. CDR1 is SGHVS, CDR2 FNYEAQ, per germline. The CDR3 sequence is CASSPHPRPSGSSEQYF. Written as DNA, the CDR3 is TGTGCCAGCAGCCCCCACCCGAGGCCTAGCGGCTCCTCCGAGCAGTACTTC.

This chain connects TRBV7-9 to TRBJ2-7; D remains ambiguous. Germline assignment: CDR1 SEHNR and CDR2 FQNEAQ (reference sequence). The CDR3 has 11 residues. V lost 5 bases, J lost 3 bases, and 5 bases lay in between. The CDR3 nucleotides read TGTGCCAGCAGCCCGAACTACGAGCAGTACTTC. It translates to CASSPNYEQYF.

The rearrangement links TRBV7-6 to TRBJ1-6; D is undetermined. V shed 5 bases and J shed 7 bases, with 12 bases lying between them. The CDR3 has 14 residues. Germline V gene lookup returns CDR1 SGHVS and CDR2 FNYEAQ. CDR3 DNA: TGTGCCAGCAGCCAGGTACCGAGGAATTCACCCCTCCACTTT. Translating it yields CASSQVPRNSPLHF.

This clonotype rates as medium-sized. The chain links TRBV20-1 to TRBJ1-6; D possibly corresponds to TRBD1 (5 bases). V lost 3 bases, J lost 5 bases, and 11 bases lay in between. This CDR3 region has 14 residues. The germline V gene encodes CDR1 DFQATT and CDR2 SNEGSKA (reference sequence). The CDR3 spells CSASPGRNNSPLHF. The CDR3 DNA sequence: TGCAGTGCTAGTCCGGGACGTAATAATTCACCCCTCCACTTT.

This clonotype was counted between two and nine times. This sequence joins TRBV7-2 and TRBJ2-2, with 10 bases matching TRBD2. Trimming at V came to 5 bases and at J to 7 bases, leaving 13 bases not matched to a gene. CDR1 is SGHTA and CDR2 is FQGNSA in the germline V gene. The CDR3 covers 17 residues. The CDR3 reads CASSPSSSGGRIGELFF. The CDR3 DNA reads TGTGCCAGCAGCCCTAGTAGTAGCGGGGGGCGTATCGGGGAGCTGTTTTTT.

J is TRBJ2-3 and V is TRBV19, with 8 bases matching TRBD2. The V gene's germline CDR1 is LNHDA and CDR2 SQIVND (reference sequence). The ends lost 3 bases at V and 9 bases at J; junction bases unmatched: 11. The CDR3 is 15 residues long. This CDR3 is CASSMSREGLSTQYF. The DNA for the CDR3 is TGTGCCAGTAGTATGAGCCGGGAGGGGTTATCGACGCAGTATTTT.

This chain links TRBV6-5 with TRBJ2-1; 7 bases map to TRBD1. This CDR3 has 16 residues. The V and J ends lost 5 bases and 2 bases, in that order; junction bases with no gene match: 9. CDR1 and CDR2 (germline): MNHEY, SVGAGI. In DNA, the CDR3 is TGTGCCAGCAGTCGATCTACCCAGGGGGCCTACAATGAGCAGTTCTTC. Translation: CASSRSTQGAYNEQFF.